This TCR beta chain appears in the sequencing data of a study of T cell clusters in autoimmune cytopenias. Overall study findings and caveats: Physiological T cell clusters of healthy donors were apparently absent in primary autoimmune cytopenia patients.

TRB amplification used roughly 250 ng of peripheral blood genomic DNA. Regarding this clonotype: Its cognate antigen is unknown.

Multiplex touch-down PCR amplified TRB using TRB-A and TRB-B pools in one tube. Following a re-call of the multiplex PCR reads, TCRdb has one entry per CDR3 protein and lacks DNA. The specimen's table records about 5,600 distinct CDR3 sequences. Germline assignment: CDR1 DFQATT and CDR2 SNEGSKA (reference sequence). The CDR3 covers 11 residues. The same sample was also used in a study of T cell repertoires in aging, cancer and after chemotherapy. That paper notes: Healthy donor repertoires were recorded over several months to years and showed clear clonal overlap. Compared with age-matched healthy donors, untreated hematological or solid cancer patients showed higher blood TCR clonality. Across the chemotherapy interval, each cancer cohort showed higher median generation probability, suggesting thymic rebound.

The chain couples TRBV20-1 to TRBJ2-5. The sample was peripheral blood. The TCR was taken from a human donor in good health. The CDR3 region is CSARTGETQYF.